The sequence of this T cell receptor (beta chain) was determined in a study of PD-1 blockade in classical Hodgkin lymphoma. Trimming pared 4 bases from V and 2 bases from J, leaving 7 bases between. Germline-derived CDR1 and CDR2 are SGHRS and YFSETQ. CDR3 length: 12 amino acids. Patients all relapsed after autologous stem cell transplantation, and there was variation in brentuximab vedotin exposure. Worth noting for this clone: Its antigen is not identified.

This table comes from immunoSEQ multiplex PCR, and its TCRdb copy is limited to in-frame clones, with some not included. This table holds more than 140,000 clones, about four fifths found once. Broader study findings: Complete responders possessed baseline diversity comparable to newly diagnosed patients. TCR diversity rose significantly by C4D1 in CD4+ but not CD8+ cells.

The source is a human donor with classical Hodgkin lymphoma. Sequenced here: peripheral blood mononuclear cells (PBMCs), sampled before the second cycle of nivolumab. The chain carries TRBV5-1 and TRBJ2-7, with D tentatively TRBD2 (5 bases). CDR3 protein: CASSPGTYEQYF. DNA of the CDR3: TGCGCCAGCAGCCCGGGGACCTACGAGCAGTACTTC.